This T cell receptor beta chain was found in a study of T cells in Graves' hyperthyroidism and ophthalmopathy. Regarding the study as a whole: In validation, the model predicted ophthalmopathy. These predictions came a median roughly six months before onset. Most thyroid clonotypes expanded above 0.001 appeared in blood too.

What was amplified from RNA transcripts were TCR beta CDR3 regions. Primed by the HTBI set, a first-round RT-PCR was run on the TCR CDR3. One entry per CDR3 protein, called by TCRdb with MiXCR from the multiplex PCR reads. The profile shows hundreds of thousands of distinct CDR3 sequences, 45% of them singletons. Turning to this clonotype: The antigen is undetermined. Compared with germline, one end of the junction differs, possibly owing to a read error.

Material for sequencing was peripheral blood or thyroid tissue (not recorded which). The TCR originated in an adult man with Graves' disease, either hyperthyroidism or ophthalmopathy (not recorded which).

The chain's CDR3 is CASSEVREFGETQYF. The CDR3 DNA is TGTGCCAGCAGTGAAGTGCGCGAGTTTGGAGAGACCCAGTACTTC. The V and J genes are TRBV10-3 and TRBJ2-5; no reliable D call. CDR1 and CDR2 from the germline V gene are ENHRY and SYGVKD. The CDR3 contains 15 residues.